The entry that follows covers one T cell receptor beta chain sequence. Germline loops: CDR1 WSHSY, CDR2 SAAADI. With V trimmed by 3 bases and J by 1 base, 19 bases remained unmatched. The CDR3 length is 20 residues. These data originate in a study of blood T cell repertoires in COVID-19. On the study more broadly: There were acute and convalescent COVID-19 samples, and they came from the United States, Italy and Spain.

Method: immunoSEQ multiplex PCR; TCRdb's copy keeps in-frame clones and lacks some. Of under 75,000 clones listed, around four fifths are singletons. The sample taken for sequencing was peripheral blood. This receptor was obtained from a human donor in a cohort sampled during active COVID-19. The chain recombines TRBV10-2 with TRBJ1-1; 8 bases are a match to TRBD1. CDR3 loop: CASSESPSFGQGGGNTEAFF. The CDR3 region has the DNA TGCGCCAGCAGTGAAAGTCCGTCTTTTGGACAGGGAGGAGGGAACACTGAAGCTTTCTTT.